Detailed here is one T cell receptor beta chain. In the original analysis: Estimates of nucleated cell counts were drawn from the amplification of reference gene primers. Generated by immunoSEQ multiplex PCR, the TCRdb table keeps only in-frame clones and is missing some. V, J and clone size are taken as reported in that table, and D and trimming were inferred from the DNA itself. This sample has 200,000 to 300,000 clones; 90% occur once, and the top ten carry 3% to 4%. Germline V CDR1 and CDR2: SGHDT, YYEEEE. The CDR3 totals 16 residues. V was cut by 3 bases and J by 0 bases, with 13 bases left in between. The data are from a study of blood T cell repertoires in COVID-19. Overall study context: There were acute and convalescent COVID-19 samples, and they came from the United States, Italy and Spain. Nucleic acid was either cDNA or gDNA, and it came from T cells, B-cell-depleted T cells, or PBMCs.

The chain couples TRBV5-6 to TRBJ1-3, with D uncertain. Sequencing input: peripheral blood. The receptor was derived from a middle-aged woman with acute or convalescent COVID-19. The CDR3, as DNA: TGTGCCAGCAGCTCCCCCCAGTTAATCTCTGGAAACACCATATATTTT. Its translation: CASSSPQLISGNTIYF.